Shown below are 19 T cell receptor beta chains from a single sample sequenced in a study of technical replicates of blood from a few donors. The protocol was immunoSEQ multiplex PCR, while the TCRdb copy is restricted to in-frame clones and leaves out a portion. Here the sample spans about 100,000 clones, 95% being singletons. The specimen sequenced was T cells isolated from PBMCs. These receptors all stem from a human donor in good health.

The chain couples TRBV4-2 to TRBJ2-1; 16 bases agree with TRBD2. This CDR3 spans 17 amino acids. Germline values: CDR1 LGHNA, CDR2 YNFKEQ. The trim removed 4 bases at V and 5 bases at J, leaving 5 bases unmatched. The CDR3 loop reads CASSRGTSGREHNEQFF. The CDR3 nucleotides read TGTGCCAGCAGCCGCGGGACTAGCGGGAGGGAGCACAATGAGCAGTTCTTC.

CDR3 in DNA: TGTGCCAGCAGACACCAGGGAGGATCTGGAAACACCATATATTTT. Protein product: CASRHQGGSGNTIYF. The chain has TRBV6-5 and TRBJ1-3; possibly TRBD1 for D (5 bases). V dropped 6 bases and J dropped 1 base, with 13 bases sitting between them. The CDR3 runs 15 residues. Germline V gene data show CDR1 as MNHEY and CDR2 as SVGAGI.

This clone was recorded once. The chain uses TRBV5-4 and TRBJ2-3; D gene ambiguous. CDR3 size: 14 residues. Trimming took 4 bases from V and 4 from J, leaving 13 bases between them. Germline loops: CDR1 SGHNT, CDR2 YYREEE (reference sequence). The chain's CDR3 is CASSLGRVADTQYF. As DNA, the CDR3 is TGTGCCAGCAGCCTTGGTCGGGTGGCAGATACGCAGTATTTT.

This chain links TRBV27 with TRBJ2-5; 14 bases map to TRBD2. Germline assignment: CDR1 MNHEY and CDR2 SMNVEV (reference sequence). V was pared by 5 bases and J by 5 bases, with 4 bases of the junction left unmatched. CDR3 size: 15 residues. The CDR3 reads CASSPTSGGAETQYF. The CDR3 DNA follows: TGTGCCAGCAGTCCGACTAGCGGGGGGGCGGAGACCCAGTACTTC.

The chain employs TRBV5-1 and TRBJ2-1; 7 bases align to TRBD2. CDR3 size: 14 residues. Trimming took 6 bases from V and 5 from J; bases not matched to a gene: 8. Per germline, CDR1 SGHRS and CDR2 YFSETQ. The CDR3 protein is CASNEGGINNEQFF. CDR3 nucleotide sequence: TGCGCCAGCAATGAGGGAGGGATAAACAATGAGCAGTTCTTC.

The genes are TRBV9 and TRBJ2-7; a weak D match, TRBD2 (6 bases). The CDR3 has 15 amino acids. Germline assignment: CDR1 SGDLS and CDR2 YYNGEE. V lost 0 bases to trimming and J lost 0 bases, with 10 bases between them. CDR3 nucleotide sequence: TGTGCCAGCAGCGTAGCCGGGGGATCCTCCTACGAGCAGTACTTC. This sequence encodes CASSVAGGSSYEQYF.

The chain links TRBV9 to TRBJ1-3; D is perhaps TRBD1 (5 bases). V shed 1 base and J shed 0 bases, with 14 bases lying between them. Germline loops: CDR1 SGDLS, CDR2 YYNGEE. This CDR3 region has 17 residues. In DNA form, the CDR3 reads TGTGCCAGCAGCGTAACCCCCAGGGTCTACTCTGGAAACACCATATATTTT. It is translated as CASSVTPRVYSGNTIYF.

V is TRBV28 and J is TRBJ1-3; D gene uncertain. The CDR3 extends over 11 amino acids. V was shortened by 6 bases and J by 9 bases, with 9 bases between the two germline ends. Germline CDR1 MDHEN, CDR2 SYDVKM. CDR3 coding DNA: TGTGCCAGCAGGTCAGATGCCACCATATATTTT. Its protein product is CASRSDATIYF.

The gene calls are TRBV20-1 and TRBJ2-7; D possibly corresponds to TRBD1 (6 bases). Germline CDR1 DFQATT, CDR2 SNEGSKA (reference sequence). This CDR3 spans 11 amino acids. Deletions cut 4 bases from V and 12 bases from J, with 16 bases between. CDR3 nucleotide sequence: TGCAGTGCTAAGACAGGTTTTTATGGGTACTTC. Amino acid sequence: CSAKTGFYGYF.

V is TRBV10-3 and J is TRBJ1-2; 8 nucleotides match TRBD1. Trimming took 0 bases from V and 8 from J; bases not matched to a gene: 11. Germline values: CDR1 ENHRY, CDR2 SYGVKD. There are 16 residues in the CDR3. The CDR3 reads CAISESGQVSYTGYTF. The CDR3 DNA sequence: TGTGCCATCAGTGAGTCGGGACAGGTTTCTTATACGGGCTACACCTTC.

The chain joins TRBV4-1 to TRBJ2-5, with D hard to call. Germline V gives CDR1 MGHRA, CDR2 YSYEKL. V lost 0 bases, J lost 1 base, and 9 bases lay in between. The CDR3 spans 15 residues. For the CDR3, the DNA is TGCGCCAGCAGCCAAGATGCGGCCACCCAAGAGACCCAGTACTTC. Its translation: CASSQDAATQETQYF.

This chain joins TRBV5-4 and TRBJ2-4; D not certain. The germline CDR1 and CDR2 sequences are SGHNT and YYREEE (reference sequence). V lost 0 bases, J lost 0 bases, and 4 bases lay in between. The CDR3 consists of 14 residues. The CDR3 sequence: CASSLGLAKNIQYF. CDR3 nucleotide sequence: TGTGCCAGCAGCTTGGGACTAGCCAAAAACATTCAGTACTTC.

Only one count was recorded for this clone. This CDR3 is CASSIKGLAGRIYNEQFF. The CDR3, as DNA: TGTGCCAGTAGTATAAAGGGACTAGCGGGGAGAATCTACAATGAGCAGTTCTTC. V and J are TRBV19 and TRBJ2-1; 13 bases agree with TRBD2. This CDR3 contains 18 residues. CDR1 and CDR2 from the germline V gene are LNHDA and SQIVND (reference sequence). J gave up 3 bases and V 2 bases, and 7 bases lay outside the gene matches.

J is TRBJ1-2 and V is TRBV27; 7 nucleotides line up with TRBD1. This CDR3 contains 15 residues. The J segment lost 8 bases and the V segment lost 5 bases, leaving 14 bases of the junction unmatched. Per the germline V gene, CDR1 is MNHEY and CDR2 is SMNVEV (reference sequence). DNA of the CDR3: TGTGCCAGCAGTGCTAGACAGGGCACCTCAGGGGGCTACACCTTC. Its translation is CASSARQGTSGGYTF.

The chain has TRBV4-1 and TRBJ2-1, with TRBD2 matching over 9 bases. Germline V CDR1 and CDR2: MGHRA, YSYEKL. With 0 bases clipped from V and 5 bases from J, the junction kept 5 bases outside the gene matches. This CDR3 comprises 16 residues. The CDR3, as DNA: TGCGCCAGCAGCCAAGATGGCGCGGGAGGGAACAATGAGCAGTTCTTC. This gives the protein CASSQDGAGGNNEQFF.

V gene TRBV5-1 combines with J gene TRBJ1-4; TRBD1 matches at 9 bases. CDR3 size: 17 residues. The J segment lost 1 base and the V segment lost 2 bases, leaving 6 bases of the junction unmatched. Germline values: CDR1 SGHRS, CDR2 YFSETQ. The CDR3 here is CASSLRQGGRTNEKLFF. In DNA, the CDR3 is TGCGCCAGCAGCTTACGACAGGGGGGTAGAACTAATGAAAAACTGTTTTTT. Together with reference TRBV5-1 and TRBJ1-4, the CDR3 gives the full variable domain: KAGVTQTPRYLIKTRGQQVTLSCSPISGHRSVSWYQQTPGQGLQFLFEYFSETQRNKGNFPGRFSGRQFSNSRSEMNVSTLELGDSALYLCASSLRQGGRTNEKLFFGSGTQLSVL.

The V call is TRBV2, the J call TRBJ1-1; D is possibly TRBD1 (5 bases). Germline CDR1 is SNHLY and CDR2 is FYNNEI. V was trimmed by 8 bases and J by 3 bases, leaving 13 bases between them. This CDR3 has 13 amino acids. Written as DNA, the CDR3 is TGTGCCAGCGGGTTAGACAGCTACACTGAAGCTTTCTTT. It is translated as CASGLDSYTEAFF.

The chain couples TRBV19 to TRBJ1-2; D unresolved. The V gene's germline CDR1 is LNHDA and CDR2 SQIVND (reference sequence). The CDR3 is made up of 13 amino acids. V was cut by 6 bases and J by 3 bases, with 11 bases left in between. The CDR3 nucleotides are TGTGCCAGTAGACCCGGGTCTTACTATGGCTACACCTTC. Translated: CASRPGSYYGYTF.

The rearrangement links TRBV2 to TRBJ2-5; D perhaps matches TRBD1 (5 bases). The germline V and J ends were trimmed by 4 bases and 2 bases, with 8 bases remaining between them. Germline-derived CDR1 and CDR2 are SNHLY and FYNNEI. The CDR3 is 13 amino acids. The CDR3 sequence: CASSGTQQETQYF. CDR3 in DNA: TGTGCCAGCAGTGGGACACAACAAGAGACCCAGTACTTC.